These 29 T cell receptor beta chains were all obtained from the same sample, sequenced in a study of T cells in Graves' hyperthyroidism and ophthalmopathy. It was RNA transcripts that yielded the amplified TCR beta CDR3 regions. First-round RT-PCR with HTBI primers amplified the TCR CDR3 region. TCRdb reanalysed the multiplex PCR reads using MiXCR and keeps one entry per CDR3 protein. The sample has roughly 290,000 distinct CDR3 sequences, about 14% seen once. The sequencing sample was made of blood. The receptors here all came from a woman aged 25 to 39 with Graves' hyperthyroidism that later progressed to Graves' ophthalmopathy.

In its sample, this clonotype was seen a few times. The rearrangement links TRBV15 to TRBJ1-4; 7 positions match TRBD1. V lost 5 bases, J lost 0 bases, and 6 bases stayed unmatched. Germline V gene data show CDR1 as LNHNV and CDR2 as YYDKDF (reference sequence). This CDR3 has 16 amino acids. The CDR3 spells CATSEYRGATNEKLFF. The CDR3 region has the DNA TGTGCCACCAGCGAATACAGGGGCGCAACTAATGAAAAACTGTTTTTT.

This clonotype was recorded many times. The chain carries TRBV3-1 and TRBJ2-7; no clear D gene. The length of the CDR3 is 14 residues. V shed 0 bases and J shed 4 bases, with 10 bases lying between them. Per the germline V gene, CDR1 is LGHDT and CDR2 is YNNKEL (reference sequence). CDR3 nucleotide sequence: TGTGCCAGCAGCCAAGACCTTGTACCTTACGAGCAGTACTTC. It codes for CASSQDLVPYEQYF.

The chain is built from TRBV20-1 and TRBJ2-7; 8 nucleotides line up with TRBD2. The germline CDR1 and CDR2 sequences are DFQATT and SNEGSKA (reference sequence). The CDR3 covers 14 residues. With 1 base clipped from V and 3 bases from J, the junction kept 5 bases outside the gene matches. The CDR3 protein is CSARGAGAVYEQYF. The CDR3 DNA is TGCAGTGCTAGAGGAGCGGGGGCCGTCTACGAGCAGTACTTC.

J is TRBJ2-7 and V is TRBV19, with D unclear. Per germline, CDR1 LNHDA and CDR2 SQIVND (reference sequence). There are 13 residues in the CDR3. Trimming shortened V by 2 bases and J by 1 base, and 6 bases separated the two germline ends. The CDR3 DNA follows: TGTGCCAGTAGTATAACAGCATCCTACGAGCAGTACTTC. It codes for CASSITASYEQYF.

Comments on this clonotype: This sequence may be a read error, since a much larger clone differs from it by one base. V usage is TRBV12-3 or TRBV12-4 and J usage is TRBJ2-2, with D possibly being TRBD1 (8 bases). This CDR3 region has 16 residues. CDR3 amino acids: CASSLTGGVNTGELLF. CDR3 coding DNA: TGTGCCAGCAGTTTAACAGGGGGGGTTAACACCGGGGAGCTGCTTTTT.

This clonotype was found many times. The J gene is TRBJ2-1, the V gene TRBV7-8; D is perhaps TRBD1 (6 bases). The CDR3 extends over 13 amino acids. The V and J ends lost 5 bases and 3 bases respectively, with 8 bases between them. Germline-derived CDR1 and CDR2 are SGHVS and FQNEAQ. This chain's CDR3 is CASSPDSYNEQFF. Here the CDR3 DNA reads TGTGCCAGCAGCCCGGACAGCTACAATGAGCAGTTCTTC.

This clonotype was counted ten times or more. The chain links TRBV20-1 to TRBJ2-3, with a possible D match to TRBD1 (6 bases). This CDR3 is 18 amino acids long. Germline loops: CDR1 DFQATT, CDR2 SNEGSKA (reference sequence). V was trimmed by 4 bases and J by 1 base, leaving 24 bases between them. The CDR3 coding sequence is TGCAGTGCTACGGACGAACTAGGTACAGGGTTAGGCACAGATACGCAGTATTTT. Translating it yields CSATDELGTGLGTDTQYF.

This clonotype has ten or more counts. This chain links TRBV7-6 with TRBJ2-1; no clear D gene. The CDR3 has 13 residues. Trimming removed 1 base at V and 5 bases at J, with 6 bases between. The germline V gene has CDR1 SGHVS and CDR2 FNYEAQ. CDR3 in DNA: TGTGCCAGCAGCTTAGGACTTCACAATGAGCAGTTCTTC. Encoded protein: CASSLGLHNEQFF.

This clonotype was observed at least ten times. DNA for the CDR3: TGCGCCAGCAGCCAAGGGACCGGGTTGGATCAGCCCCAGCATTTT. Its protein product is CASSQGTGLDQPQHF. The rearrangement links TRBV4-3 to TRBJ1-5; no reliable D call. The CDR3 totals 15 residues. V was cut by 1 base and J by 5 bases, with 12 bases left in between. Germline CDR1 LGHNA, CDR2 YSLEER.

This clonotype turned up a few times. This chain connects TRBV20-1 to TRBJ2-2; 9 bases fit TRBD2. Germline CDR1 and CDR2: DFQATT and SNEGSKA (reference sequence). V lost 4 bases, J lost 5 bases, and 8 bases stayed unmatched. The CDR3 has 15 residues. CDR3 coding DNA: TGCAGTGCTACGGCGGGAGGGACCGGGACCGGGGAGCTGTTTTTT. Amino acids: CSATAGGTGTGELFF.

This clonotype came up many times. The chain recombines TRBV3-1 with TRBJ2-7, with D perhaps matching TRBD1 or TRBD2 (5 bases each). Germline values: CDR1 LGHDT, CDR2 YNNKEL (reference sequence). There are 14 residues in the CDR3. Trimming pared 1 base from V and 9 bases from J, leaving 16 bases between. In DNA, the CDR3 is TGTGCCAGCAGCCAAGGAGCCGCCTCAGGGAGGCAGTACTTC. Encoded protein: CASSQGAASGRQYF.

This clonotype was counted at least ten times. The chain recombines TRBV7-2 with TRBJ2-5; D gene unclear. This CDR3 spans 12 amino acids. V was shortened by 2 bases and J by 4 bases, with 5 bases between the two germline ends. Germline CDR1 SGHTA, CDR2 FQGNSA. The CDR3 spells CASSLRLETQYF. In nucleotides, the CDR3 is TGTGCCAGCAGCTTAAGATTAGAGACCCAGTACTTC.

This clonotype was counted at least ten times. DNA of the CDR3: TGTGCCAGCAGCTTACAGGCAACTAATGAAAAACTGTTTTTT. Translating it yields CASSLQATNEKLFF. The chain has TRBV7-9 and TRBJ1-4, with D unclear. V was shortened by 2 bases and J by 0 bases, with 4 bases between the two germline ends. The CDR3 has 14 amino acids. CDR1 and CDR2 (germline): SEHNR, FQNEAQ (reference sequence). Drawing the rest from reference TRBV7-9 and TRBJ1-4, the complete variable domain is DTGVSQNPRHKITKRGQNVTFRCDPISEHNRLYWYRQTLGQGPEFLTYFQNEAQLEKSRLLSDRFSAERPKGSFSTLEIQRTEQGDSAMYLCASSLQATNEKLFFGSGTQLSVL.

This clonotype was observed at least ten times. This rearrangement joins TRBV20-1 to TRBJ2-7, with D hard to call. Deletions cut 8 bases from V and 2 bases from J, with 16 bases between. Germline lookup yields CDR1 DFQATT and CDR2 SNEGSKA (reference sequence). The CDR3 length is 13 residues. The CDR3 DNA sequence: TGCAGTACTGAAAGGATAGGGACCTACGAGCAGTACTTC. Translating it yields CSTERIGTYEQYF.

CDR3 sequence reads: CASSLGTAGAGYTF. The CDR3 DNA follows: TGTGCCAGCAGCCTTGGGACAGCGGGGGCTGGCTACACCTTC. The chain couples TRBV6-2 or TRBV6-3 to TRBJ1-2; 7 bases map to TRBD1. Trimming cost V 6 bases and J 7 bases; bases outside gene matches: 11. CDR3 size: 14 residues. CDR1 and CDR2 (germline): MNHEY, SVGEGT.

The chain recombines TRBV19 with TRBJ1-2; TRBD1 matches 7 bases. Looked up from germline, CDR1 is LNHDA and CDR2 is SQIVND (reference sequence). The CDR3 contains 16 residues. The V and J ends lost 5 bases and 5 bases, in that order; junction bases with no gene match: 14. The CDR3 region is CASSAETGAGFYGYTF. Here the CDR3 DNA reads TGTGCCAGTAGTGCGGAAACAGGGGCCGGATTTTATGGCTACACCTTC. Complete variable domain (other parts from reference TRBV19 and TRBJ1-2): DGGITQSPKYLFRKEGQNVTLSCEQNLNHDAMYWYRQDPGQGLRLIYYSQIVNDFQKGDIAEGYSVSREKKESFPLTVTSAQKNPTAFYLCASSAETGAGFYGYTFGSGTRLTVV.

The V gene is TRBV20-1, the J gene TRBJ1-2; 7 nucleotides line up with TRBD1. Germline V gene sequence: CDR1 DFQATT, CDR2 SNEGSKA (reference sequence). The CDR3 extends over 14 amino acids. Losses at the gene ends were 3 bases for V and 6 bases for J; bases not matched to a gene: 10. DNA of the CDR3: TGCAGTGCTAGGGTTAACAGGGGAACAAATGGCTACACCTTC. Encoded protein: CSARVNRGTNGYTF.

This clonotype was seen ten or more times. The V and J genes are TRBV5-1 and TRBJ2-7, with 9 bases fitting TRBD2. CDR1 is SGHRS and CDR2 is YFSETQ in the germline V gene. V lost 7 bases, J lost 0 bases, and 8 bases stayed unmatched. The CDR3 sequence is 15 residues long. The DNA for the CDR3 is TGCGCCAGCCGCGGGGGGGCGGGCCCCTCCTACGAGCAGTACTTC. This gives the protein CASRGGAGPSYEQYF.

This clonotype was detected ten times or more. DNA for the CDR3: TGTGCCAGCAGCCCCCCGGAGTTTTCGTTGACCTTCGAGGGAGATACGCAGTATTTT. The encoded protein is CASSPPEFSLTFEGDTQYF. The chain uses TRBV7-2 and TRBJ2-3; a weak D match, TRBD2 (5 bases). V lost 5 bases to trimming and J lost 5 bases, with 29 bases between them. CDR1 is SGHTA and CDR2 is FQGNSA in the germline V gene. This CDR3 region has 19 residues.

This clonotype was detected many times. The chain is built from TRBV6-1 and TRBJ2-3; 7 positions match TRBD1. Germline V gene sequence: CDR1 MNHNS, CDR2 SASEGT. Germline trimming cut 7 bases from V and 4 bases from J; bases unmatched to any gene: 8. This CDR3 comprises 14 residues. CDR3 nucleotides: TGTGCCAGCACCCGTCGGCAGGGGGCAGATACGCAGTATTTT. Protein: CASTRRQGADTQYF.

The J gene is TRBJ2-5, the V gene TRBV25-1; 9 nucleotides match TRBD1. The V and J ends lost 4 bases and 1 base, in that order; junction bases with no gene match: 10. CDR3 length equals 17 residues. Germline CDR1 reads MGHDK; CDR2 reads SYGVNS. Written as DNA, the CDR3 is TGTGCCAGCAGTGTGGACAGGGGTTCGGCCTTCCAAGAGACCCAGTACTTC. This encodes CASSVDRGSAFQETQYF.

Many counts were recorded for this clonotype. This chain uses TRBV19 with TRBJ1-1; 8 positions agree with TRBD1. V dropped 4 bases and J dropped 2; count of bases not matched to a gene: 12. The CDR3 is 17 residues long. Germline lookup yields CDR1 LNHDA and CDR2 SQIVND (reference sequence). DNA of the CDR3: TGTGCCAGTAGTAGACCCCAGACAGGGGCAGTAAACACTGAAGCTTTCTTT. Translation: CASSRPQTGAVNTEAFF.

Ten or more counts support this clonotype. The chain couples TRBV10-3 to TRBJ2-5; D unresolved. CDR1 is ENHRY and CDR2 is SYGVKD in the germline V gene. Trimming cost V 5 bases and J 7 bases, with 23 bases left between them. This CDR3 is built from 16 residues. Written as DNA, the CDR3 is TGTGCCATCAGTTCAACTGCGATGGGTGACTTAGGGACCCAGTACTTC. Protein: CAISSTAMGDLGTQYF.

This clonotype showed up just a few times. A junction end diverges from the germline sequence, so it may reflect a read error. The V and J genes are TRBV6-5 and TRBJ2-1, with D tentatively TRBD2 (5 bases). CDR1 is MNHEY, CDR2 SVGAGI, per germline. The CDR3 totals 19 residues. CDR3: CASSYVGALAGVTYNEQLF. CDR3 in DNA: TGTGCCAGCAGTTACGTGGGAGCCTTGGCTGGGGTAACCTACAATGAGCAGCTCTTC.

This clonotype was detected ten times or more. CDR3 loop: CASTDGGASSGNEQFF. The CDR3 nucleotides are TGTGCCAGTACCGATGGTGGGGCTAGCTCGGGGAATGAGCAGTTCTTC. The chain uses TRBV19 and TRBJ2-1; D might be TRBD1 or TRBD2, each matching 5 bases. CDR3 size: 16 residues. Per the germline V gene, CDR1 is LNHDA and CDR2 is SQIVND (reference sequence). The V end lost 7 bases, the J end lost 7 bases, and 23 bases lay between the germline ends.

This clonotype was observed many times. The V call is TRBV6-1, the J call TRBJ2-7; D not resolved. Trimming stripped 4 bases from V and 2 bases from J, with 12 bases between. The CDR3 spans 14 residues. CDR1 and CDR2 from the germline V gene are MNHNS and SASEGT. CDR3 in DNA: TGTGCCAGCAGTGCCGACCTAGTTACCTACGAGCAGTACTTC. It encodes CASSADLVTYEQYF.

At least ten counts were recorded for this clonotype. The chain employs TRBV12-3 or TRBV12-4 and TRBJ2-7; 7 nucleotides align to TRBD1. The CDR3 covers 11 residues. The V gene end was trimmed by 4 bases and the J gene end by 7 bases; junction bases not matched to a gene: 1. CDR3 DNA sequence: TGTGCCAGCAGTTGGGACAGAGAGCAGTACTTC. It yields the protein CASSWDREQYF.

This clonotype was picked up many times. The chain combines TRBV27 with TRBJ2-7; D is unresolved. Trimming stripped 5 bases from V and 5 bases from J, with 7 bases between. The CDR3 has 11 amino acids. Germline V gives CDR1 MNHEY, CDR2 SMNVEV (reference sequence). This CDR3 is CASSTSHEQYF. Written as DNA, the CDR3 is TGTGCCAGCAGTACCAGTCACGAGCAGTACTTC.

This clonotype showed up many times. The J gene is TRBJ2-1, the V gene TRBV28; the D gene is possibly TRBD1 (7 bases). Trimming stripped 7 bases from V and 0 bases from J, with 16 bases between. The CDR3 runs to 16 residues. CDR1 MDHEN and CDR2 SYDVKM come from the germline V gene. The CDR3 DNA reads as TGTGCCAGCACCCGCTCAGGGGGGAGCTCCTACAATGAGCAGTTCTTC. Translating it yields CASTRSGGSSYNEQFF.